These 24 T cell receptor beta chains share one sample of origin, sequenced in a study of cytomegalovirus exposure and HLA in healthy donors. Both 60 Vbeta primers and 13 Jbeta primers went into the PCR. The table came from immunoSEQ multiplex PCR; TCRdb's copy has only in-frame clones and leaves some out. This table has about 90,000 clones, over 65% appearing once. The material sequenced was PBMCs. The source of these receptors is a woman in her 40s in good health and CMV-seropositive.

The gene calls are TRBV6-1 and TRBJ2-7; D might be TRBD1 (6 bases). V was trimmed by 3 bases and J by 2 bases, leaving 11 bases between them. Germline V gene sequence: CDR1 MNHNS, CDR2 SASEGT. The CDR3 runs 14 residues. CDR3 nucleotides: TGTGCCAGCAGTGACGGGACAAGACCCTACGAGCAGTACTTC. This gives the protein CASSDGTRPYEQYF.

The chain is built from TRBV28 and TRBJ2-7, with 10 bases lining up with TRBD1. Trimming at V came to 7 bases and at J to 2 bases, leaving 5 bases not matched to a gene. This CDR3 has 14 amino acids. Germline CDR1 and CDR2: MDHEN and SYDVKM. This CDR3 is CASIGQGETYEQYF. CDR3 bases: TGTGCCAGCATTGGACAGGGGGAAACCTACGAGCAGTACTTC.

The chain links TRBV5-4 to TRBJ2-7; weak D call: TRBD1 (6 bases). The CDR3 contains 13 residues. The V gene lost 4 bases and the J gene lost 3 bases, with 11 bases spanning the gap. Germline V gene data show CDR1 as SGHNT and CDR2 as YYREEE (reference sequence). In DNA form, the CDR3 reads TGTGCCAGCAGCCCGGGACACCGCTACGAGCAGTACTTC. The encoded protein is CASSPGHRYEQYF.

The V call is TRBV29-1, the J call TRBJ2-3; D remains ambiguous. This CDR3 comprises 13 residues. Germline V CDR1 and CDR2: SQVTM, ANQGSEA. Trimming took 3 bases from V and 2 from J, leaving 9 bases between them. CDR3 in DNA: TGCAGCGTTGACGCAGACACCACAGATACGCAGTATTTT. Encoded protein: CSVDADTTDTQYF.

The chain carries TRBV13 and TRBJ1-3, with unresolved D. The CDR3 totals 13 residues. CDR1 PRHDT and CDR2 FYEKMQ come from the germline V gene (reference sequence). Deletions cut 2 bases from V and 4 bases from J, with 6 bases between. The CDR3 protein is CASSLNEGNTIYF. The CDR3 DNA reads as TGTGCCAGCAGCTTAAACGAGGGAAACACCATATATTTT.

The gene calls are TRBV5-1 and TRBJ2-1, with 12 bases fitting TRBD2. From germline, CDR1 is SGHRS and CDR2 YFSETQ. CDR3 length: 14 residues. The J segment lost 6 bases and the V segment lost 4 bases, leaving 2 bases of the junction unmatched. The CDR3 DNA sequence: TGCGCCAGCAGCGTGACTAGCGGGAGCAATGAGCAGTTCTTC. Translated, it gives CASSVTSGSNEQFF.

This clone was found a few times. The rearrangement joins TRBV6-6 to TRBJ2-5; D may be TRBD1 (7 bases). The CDR3 consists of 14 residues. Between the trimmed V and J ends, which lost 6 bases and 5 bases, there was a span of 16 bases. From germline, CDR1 is MNHNY and CDR2 SVGAGI (reference sequence). The CDR3 loop reads CASRGGGGFETQYF. The CDR3 coding sequence is TGTGCCAGCAGAGGCGGAGGGGGCTTTGAGACCCAGTACTTC.

The J gene is TRBJ2-5, the V gene TRBV14, with D possibly being TRBD2 (6 bases). The CDR3 runs to 15 residues. Deletions cut 0 bases from V and 5 bases from J, with 13 bases between. CDR1 is SGHDN and CDR2 is FVKESK in the germline V gene. The CDR3 loop is CASSQESRDRETQYF. For the CDR3, the DNA is TGTGCCAGCAGCCAAGAGTCGCGGGACCGCGAGACCCAGTACTTC.

The chain joins TRBV4-3 to TRBJ2-1; a weak D match, TRBD1 (5 bases). The CDR3 runs 17 residues. The ends were cut back, 0 bases at V and 6 bases at J, with 18 bases in the middle. Looked up from germline, CDR1 is LGHNA and CDR2 is YSLEER. CDR3 coding DNA: TGCGCCAGCAGCCAAGATCGTTGGGCTGGGGCGTCCAATGAGCAGTTCTTC. Its translation is CASSQDRWAGASNEQFF.

This chain uses TRBV9 with TRBJ2-7; maybe TRBD1 (6 bases). The CDR3 runs 15 residues. Trimming removed 7 bases from V and 1 base from J, with 18 bases in between. Germline CDR1 and CDR2: SGDLS and YYNGEE. CDR3 DNA: TGTGCCAGCGCCCGAACAGGGTCTATGTCCTACGAGCAGTACTTC. Protein sequence: CASARTGSMSYEQYF.

The V and J genes are TRBV11-3 and TRBJ2-1; 15 bases map to TRBD2. This CDR3 contains 19 residues. V dropped 1 base and J dropped 4; count of bases not matched to a gene: 8. CDR1 is SGHNT, CDR2 YENEEA, per germline. CDR3 region: CASSLGPGLAGGSYNEQFF. The CDR3 DNA reads as TGTGCCAGCAGCTTAGGTCCGGGACTAGCGGGAGGCTCGTACAATGAGCAGTTCTTC.

The chain combines TRBV2 with TRBJ2-1, with 11 bases matching TRBD2. The CDR3 contains 16 residues. Germline lookup yields CDR1 SNHLY and CDR2 FYNNEI. Germline trimming cut 6 bases from V and 7 bases from J; bases unmatched to any gene: 11. CDR3 bases: TGTGCCAGCAGAGCAACTAGCGGGAGATCGGGGAATGAGCAGTTCTTC. This translates into CASRATSGRSGNEQFF.

V is TRBV7-2 and J is TRBJ2-5; 7 nucleotides agree with TRBD1. TRBJ2-7 matches the DNA end more closely, so the J call is doubtful. The CDR3 runs to 15 residues. CDR1 is SGHTA and CDR2 is FQGNSA in the germline V gene. The CDR3 protein is CASSYNPGQNYEQYF. The CDR3 DNA is TGTGCCAGCAGCTACAACCCGGGACAGAACTACGAGCAGTACTTC.

V usage is TRBV7-9 and J usage is TRBJ2-2; D uncertain. Germline V gene data show CDR1 as SEHNR and CDR2 as FQNEAQ (reference sequence). Trimming cost V 5 bases and J 7 bases, with 14 bases left between them. This CDR3 spans 14 amino acids. The CDR3 nucleotides read TGTGCCAGCAGCGCGCTAGGTCTGGGCGGGGAGCTGTTTTTT. This encodes CASSALGLGGELFF.

The gene calls are TRBV30 and TRBJ1-1, with D tentatively TRBD1 (5 bases). The CDR3 is 13 residues long. V lost 0 bases to trimming and J lost 4 bases, with 9 bases between them. Germline CDR1 GTSNPN, CDR2 SVGIG (reference sequence). Written as DNA, the CDR3 is TGTGCCTGGAGTGTAGCCGGGGGCACTGAAGCTTTCTTT. Amino acid sequence: CAWSVAGGTEAFF.

The rearrangement uses TRBV10-2 and TRBJ1-1; D might be TRBD1 (5 bases). CDR1 and CDR2 (germline): WSHSY, SAAADI. The CDR3 runs 11 residues. V was pared by 6 bases and J by 3 bases, with 5 bases between. The CDR3 loop reads CASRQDTEAFF. The CDR3 nucleotides are TGCGCCAGCAGACAGGACACTGAAGCTTTCTTT.

The V gene is TRBV7-8, the J gene TRBJ2-4; D is perhaps TRBD2 (5 bases). CDR3 length: 15 amino acids. From germline, CDR1 is SGHVS and CDR2 FQNEAQ. Trimming removed 1 base from V and 6 bases from J, with 13 bases in between. CDR3 sequence: CASSLGPPGVNIQYF. CDR3 coding DNA: TGTGCCAGCAGCTTAGGCCCGCCCGGGGTAAACATTCAGTACTTC.

Notes on this clone: One end of the junction fails to match germline, which may point to a read error. Other DNA sequences in this specimen translate into the identical CDR3. V usage is TRBV15 and J usage is TRBJ1-3, with a possible D match to TRBD1 (6 bases). Germline V lookup: CDR1 LNHNV, CDR2 YYDKDF (reference sequence). This CDR3 has 16 residues. CDR3 DNA: TGTGCCACCAGCAGAGACCAAACAGGGCCTGGAAACACCATATACTTT. It codes for CATSRDQTGPGNTIYF.

In its sample, this clone was seen a few times. The chain couples TRBV5-4 to TRBJ2-1, with 7 bases lining up with TRBD1. The CDR3 runs 15 residues. Germline V gene data show CDR1 as SGHNT and CDR2 as YYREEE (reference sequence). J lost 8 bases, V lost 0 bases, and 8 bases had no gene match. The CDR3 DNA reads TGTGCCAGCAGCTTGGAAGGGGGCTTTATGGATGAGCAGTTCTTC. It translates to CASSLEGGFMDEQFF.

The genes are TRBV28 and TRBJ1-2, with 7 nucleotides matching TRBD1. The CDR3 is made up of 14 amino acids. V shed 6 bases, J shed 5 bases, and the junction held 9 bases outside the gene matches. Germline V gives CDR1 MDHEN, CDR2 SYDVKM. CDR3 amino acids: CASSKGGQTYGYTF. CDR3 DNA: TGTGCCAGCAGCAAAGGGGGACAGACTTATGGCTACACCTTC.

The V call is TRBV11-2, the J call TRBJ2-6; D not resolved. The CDR3 runs 17 residues. Trimming stripped 5 bases from V and 0 bases from J, with 14 bases between. The germline V gene encodes CDR1 SGHAT and CDR2 FQNNGV. CDR3 in amino acids: CASSLYSQVSGANVLTF. CDR3 nucleotide sequence: TGTGCCAGCAGCCTTTACTCCCAAGTCTCTGGGGCCAACGTCCTGACTTTC. The full variable domain, its missing parts supplied by reference TRBV11-2 and TRBJ2-6, is EAGVAQSPRYKIIEKRQSVAFWCNPISGHATLYWYQQILGQGPKLLIQFQNNGVVDDSQLPKDRFSAERLKGVDSTLKIQPAKLEDSAVYLCASSLYSQVSGANVLTFGAGSRLTVL.

The chain carries TRBV4-3 and TRBJ2-5; the match to TRBD2 covers 15 bases. V lost 1 base, J lost 11 bases, and 5 bases stayed unmatched. CDR1 and CDR2 from the germline V gene are LGHNA and YSLEER. The CDR3 covers 15 residues. CDR3 sequence (DNA): TGCGCCAGCAGCCAAGGGAGGGGGACTAGCGGGAGGCAGTACTTC. As protein: CASSQGRGTSGRQYF.

Turning to this clone: A much larger clone differs by one base, so this may be a read error. The gene calls are TRBV7-9 and TRBJ2-3; a weak D match, TRBD2 (6 bases). V dropped 1 base and J dropped 2 bases, with 7 bases sitting between them. Germline V gene lookup returns CDR1 SEHNR and CDR2 FQNEAQ (reference sequence). The CDR3 is made up of 14 amino acids. The CDR3 spells CASSLGGITDTQYF. The CDR3 DNA is TGTGCCAGCAGCTTAGGCGGGATCACAGATACGCAGTATTTT.

With respect to this clone: Because the CDR3's place on the DNA is in doubt, the DNA is left out and the CDR3 is given as listed by TCRdb. The CDR3 reads CASSQDFGAGELFF. This chain joins TRBV4-2 and TRBJ2-2; whether TRBD2, the table's D call, matches the DNA was not checked. From its first to its last residue, the CDR3 has 14 amino acids. Germline assignment: CDR1 LGHNA and CDR2 YNFKEQ.